This T cell receptor (beta chain) was sequenced in a study of OX40 agonist ivuxolimab in advanced cancers. The overall study: Hepatocellular carcinoma, melanoma, renal cell or head and neck cancer affected the dose-escalation patients. Study-level findings and limits: Among the lowest peripheral clonal expansion occurred in 0.1-3.0 mg/kg partial responders. Expanded clones belonging to CD8+ T cells outnumbered, on average, those of CD4+.

Autoimmune disease history or systemic immunosuppression led to patient exclusion. Using immunoSEQ multiplex PCR, the repertoire was profiled, and TCRdb retains in-frame clones only, with some absent. The sample lists under 55,000 clones, 90% to 95% occurring once. In regard to this clone: Its antigen is currently unknown.

The ends lost 6 bases at V and 0 bases at J; junction bases unmatched: 5. Germline values: CDR1 MNHEY, CDR2 SVGAGI. CDR3 length: 14 amino acids. The sequencing used CD4+ or CD8+ T cells sorted from blood, collected in a trial of the OX40 agonist ivuxolimab. The rearrangement joins TRBV6-5 to TRBJ2-7, with TRBD1 identical over 7 bases. The receptor's source is an adult with an advanced solid tumor such as melanoma, head and neck, liver or kidney cancer. The CDR3 bases are TGTGCCAGCAGCCCCAGGGGGATCTCCTACGAGCAGTACTTC. Its translation is CASSPRGISYEQYF.